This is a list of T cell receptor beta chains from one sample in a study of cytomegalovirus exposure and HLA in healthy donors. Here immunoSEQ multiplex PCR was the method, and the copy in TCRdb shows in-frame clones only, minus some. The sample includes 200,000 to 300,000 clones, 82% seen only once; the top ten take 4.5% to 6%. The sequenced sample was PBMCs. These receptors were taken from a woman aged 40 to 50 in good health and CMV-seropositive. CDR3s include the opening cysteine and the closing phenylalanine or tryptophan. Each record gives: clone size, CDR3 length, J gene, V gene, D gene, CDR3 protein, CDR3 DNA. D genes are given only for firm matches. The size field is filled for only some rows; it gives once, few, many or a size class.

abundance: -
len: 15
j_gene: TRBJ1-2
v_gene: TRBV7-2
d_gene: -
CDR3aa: CASSSEVATNYGYTF
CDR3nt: TGTGCCAGCAGCTCCGAGGTGGCCACTAACTATGGCTACACCTTC

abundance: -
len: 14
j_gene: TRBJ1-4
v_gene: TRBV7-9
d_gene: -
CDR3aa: CASSMGTPNEKLFF
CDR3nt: TGTGCCAGCAGCATGGGGACACCTAATGAAAAACTGTTTTTT

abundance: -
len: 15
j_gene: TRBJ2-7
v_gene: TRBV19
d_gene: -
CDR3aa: CASSIGQGTSYEQYF
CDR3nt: TGTGCCAGTAGTATAGGGCAGGGTACCTCCTACGAGCAGTACTTC

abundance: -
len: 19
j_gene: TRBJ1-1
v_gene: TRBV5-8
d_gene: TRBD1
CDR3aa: CASSLALTGDVGMNTEAFF
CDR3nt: TGTGCCAGCAGCTTGGCACTTACAGGGGATGTTGGTATGAATACTGAAGCTTTCTTT

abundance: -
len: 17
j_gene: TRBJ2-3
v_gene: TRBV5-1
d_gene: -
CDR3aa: CASSLQNSRTVADTQYF
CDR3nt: TGCGCCAGCAGCCTGCAGAATAGCCGAACGGTCGCAGATACGCAGTATTTT

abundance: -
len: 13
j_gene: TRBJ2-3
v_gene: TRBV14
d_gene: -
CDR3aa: CASSQERYTPQYF
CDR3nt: TGTGCCAGCAGCCAAGAGAGGTATACCCCGCAGTATTTT

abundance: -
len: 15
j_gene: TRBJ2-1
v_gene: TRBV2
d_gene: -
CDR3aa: CASSERGPLYNEQFF
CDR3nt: TGTGCCAGCAGTGAGCGGGGGCCTCTTTACAATGAGCAGTTCTTC

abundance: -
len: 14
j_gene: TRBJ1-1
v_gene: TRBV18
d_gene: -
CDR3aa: CASSPGGGGTEAFF
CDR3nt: TGTGCCAGCTCACCAGGAGGGGGAGGGACTGAAGCTTTCTTT

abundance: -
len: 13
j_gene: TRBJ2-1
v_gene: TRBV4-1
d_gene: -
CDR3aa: CASSQEGGNEQFF
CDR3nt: TGCGCCAGCAGCCAAGAGGGGGGCAATGAGCAGTTCTTC

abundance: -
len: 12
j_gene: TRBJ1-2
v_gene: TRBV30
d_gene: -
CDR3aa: CVWSYKIYGYTF
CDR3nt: TGTGTCTGGAGTTACAAAATCTATGGCTACACCTTC

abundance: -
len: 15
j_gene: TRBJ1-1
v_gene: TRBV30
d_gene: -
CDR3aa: CAWTRGELANTEAFF
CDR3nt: TGTGCCTGGACACGGGGGGAGTTGGCGAACACTGAAGCTTTCTTT

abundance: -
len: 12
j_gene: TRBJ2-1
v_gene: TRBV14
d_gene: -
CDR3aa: CASSSHRVGQFF
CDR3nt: TGTGCCAGCAGCTCCCACAGGGTAGGGCAGTTCTTC

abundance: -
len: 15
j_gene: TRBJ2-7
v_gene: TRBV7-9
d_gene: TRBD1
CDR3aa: CASSLTGRLSYEQYF
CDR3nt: TGTGCCAGCAGCTTGACAGGGCGGCTCTCCTACGAGCAGTACTTC

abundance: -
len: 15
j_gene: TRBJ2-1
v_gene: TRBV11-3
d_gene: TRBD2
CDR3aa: CASSPGLAGSNEQFF
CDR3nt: TGTGCCAGCAGCCCGGGACTAGCGGGGAGTAATGAGCAGTTCTTC

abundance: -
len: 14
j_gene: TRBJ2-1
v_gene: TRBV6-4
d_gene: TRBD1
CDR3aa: CASSEGVQGNEQFF
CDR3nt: TGTGCCAGCAGTGAAGGGGTACAGGGGAATGAGCAGTTCTTC

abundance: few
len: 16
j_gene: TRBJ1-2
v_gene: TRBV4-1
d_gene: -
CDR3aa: CASSQEWGRDMYGYTF
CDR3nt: TGCGCCAGCAGCCAAGAGTGGGGCAGGGATATGTATGGCTACACCTTC

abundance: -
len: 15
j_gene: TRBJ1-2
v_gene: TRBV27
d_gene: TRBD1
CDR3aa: CASKDRALITYGYTF
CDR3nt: TGTGCCAGCAAGGACAGGGCCCTCATTACTTATGGCTACACCTTC

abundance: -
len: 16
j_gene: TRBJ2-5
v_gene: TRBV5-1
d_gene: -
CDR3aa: CASSLRGVGYPETQYF
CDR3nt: TGCGCCAGCAGCTTGCGGGGAGTTGGGTATCCAGAGACCCAGTACTTC

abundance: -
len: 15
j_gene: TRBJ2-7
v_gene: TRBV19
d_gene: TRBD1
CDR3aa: CASSFPGTAFYEQYF
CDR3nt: TGTGCCAGTAGTTTTCCCGGGACAGCCTTTTACGAGCAGTACTTC

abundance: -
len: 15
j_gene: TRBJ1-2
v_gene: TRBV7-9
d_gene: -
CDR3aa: CASSLGRSEGYGYTF
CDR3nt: TGTGCCAGCAGCTTAGGACGTTCGGAGGGATATGGCTACACCTTC

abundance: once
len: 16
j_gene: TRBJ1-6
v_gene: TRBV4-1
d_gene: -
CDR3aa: CASSPRTEIYNSPLHF
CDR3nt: TGCGCCAGCAGCCCCCGGACAGAGATCTATAATTCACCCCTCCACTTT

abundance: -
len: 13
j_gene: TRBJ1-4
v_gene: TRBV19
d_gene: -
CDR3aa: CASNVGSNEKLFF
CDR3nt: TGTGCCAGTAACGTTGGGAGTAATGAAAAACTGTTTTTT

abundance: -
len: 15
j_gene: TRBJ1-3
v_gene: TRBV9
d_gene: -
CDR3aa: CASSETVGSGNTIYF
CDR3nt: TGTGCCAGCAGCGAGACAGTGGGCTCTGGAAACACCATATATTTT

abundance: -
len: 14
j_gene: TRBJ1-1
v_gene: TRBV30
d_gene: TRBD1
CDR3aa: CAWSSLTGGTEAFF
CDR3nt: TGTGCCTGGAGTTCTCTTACAGGGGGCACTGAAGCTTTCTTT

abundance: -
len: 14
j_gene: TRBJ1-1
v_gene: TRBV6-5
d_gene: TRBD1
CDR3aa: CASSPTGGFTEAFF
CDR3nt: TGTGCCAGCAGCCCTACAGGGGGATTTACTGAAGCTTTCTTT

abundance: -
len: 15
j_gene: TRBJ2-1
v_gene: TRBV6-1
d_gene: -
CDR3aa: CALAQDTASYNEQFF
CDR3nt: TGTGCCCTCGCCCAGGACACAGCATCCTACAATGAGCAGTTCTTC

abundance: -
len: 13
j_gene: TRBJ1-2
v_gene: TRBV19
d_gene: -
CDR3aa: CASSGGANYGYTF
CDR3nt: TGTGCCAGTAGTGGCGGGGCTAACTATGGCTACACCTTC

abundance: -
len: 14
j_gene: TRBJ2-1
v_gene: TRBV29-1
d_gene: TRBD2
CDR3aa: CSVGVAGVHNEQFF
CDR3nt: TGCAGCGTTGGGGTAGCGGGAGTGCACAATGAGCAGTTCTTC

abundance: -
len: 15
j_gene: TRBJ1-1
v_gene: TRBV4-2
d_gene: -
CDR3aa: CASSQAGTGSTEAFF
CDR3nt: TGTGCCAGCAGCCAAGCGGGTACAGGATCCACTGAAGCTTTCTTT

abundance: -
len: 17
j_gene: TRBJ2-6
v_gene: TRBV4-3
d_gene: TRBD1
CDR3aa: CASSLSGQGAGANVLTF
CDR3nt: TGCGCCAGCAGCCTAAGCGGGCAGGGGGCAGGAGCCAACGTCCTGACTTTC

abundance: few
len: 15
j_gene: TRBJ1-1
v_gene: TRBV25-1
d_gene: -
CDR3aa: CASSEEAGHDTEAFF
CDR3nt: TGTGCCAGCAGTGAGGAGGCAGGCCATGACACTGAAGCTTTCTTT

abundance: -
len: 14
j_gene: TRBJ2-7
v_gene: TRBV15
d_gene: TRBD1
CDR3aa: CATSNSGTGGEQYF
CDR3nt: TGTGCCACCAGCAACTCCGGGACAGGGGGCGAGCAGTACTTC

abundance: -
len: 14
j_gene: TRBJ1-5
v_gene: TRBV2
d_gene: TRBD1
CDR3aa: CASSEGTGDQPQHF
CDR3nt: TGTGCCAGCAGTGAAGGGACAGGGGATCAGCCCCAGCATTTT

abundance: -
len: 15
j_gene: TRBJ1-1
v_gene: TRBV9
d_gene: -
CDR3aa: CASTPIPRGDTEAFF
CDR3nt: TGTGCCAGCACCCCGATACCCCGGGGGGACACTGAAGCTTTCTTT

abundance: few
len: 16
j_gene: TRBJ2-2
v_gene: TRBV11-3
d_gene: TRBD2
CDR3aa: CASSPGLAGDTGELFF
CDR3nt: TGTGCCAGCAGCCCCGGACTAGCGGGGGACACCGGGGAGCTGTTTTTT

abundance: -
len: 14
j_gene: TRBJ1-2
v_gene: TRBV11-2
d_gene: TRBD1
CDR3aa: CASSPRTGNYGYTF
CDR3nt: TGTGCCAGCAGCCCTCGGACAGGGAACTATGGCTACACCTTC

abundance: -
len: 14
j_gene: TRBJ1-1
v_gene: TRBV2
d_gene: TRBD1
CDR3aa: CASRDRGQSTEAFF
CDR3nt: TGTGCCAGCAGAGACAGGGGTCAGAGCACTGAAGCTTTCTTT

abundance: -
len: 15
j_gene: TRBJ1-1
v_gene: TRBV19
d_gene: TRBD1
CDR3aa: CASRTGGNMNTEAFF
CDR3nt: TGTGCCAGTAGGACAGGGGGAAACATGAACACTGAAGCTTTCTTT

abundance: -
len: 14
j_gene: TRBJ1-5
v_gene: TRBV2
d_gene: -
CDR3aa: CASSKGGSNQPQHF
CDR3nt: TGTGCCAGCAGTAAAGGCGGTAGCAATCAGCCCCAGCATTTT

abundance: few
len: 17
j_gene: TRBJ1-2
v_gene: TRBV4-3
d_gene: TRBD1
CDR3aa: CASSQDSGIGQAGGYTF
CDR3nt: TGCGCCAGCAGCCAAGATAGTGGAATAGGACAGGCGGGAGGCTACACCTTC

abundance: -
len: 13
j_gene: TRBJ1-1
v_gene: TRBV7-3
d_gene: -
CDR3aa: CASSSTGVTEAFF
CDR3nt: TGTGCCAGCAGCTCGACAGGTGTCACTGAAGCTTTCTTT

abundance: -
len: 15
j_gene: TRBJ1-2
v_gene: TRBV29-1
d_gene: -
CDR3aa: CSVDLMRASNYGYTF
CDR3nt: TGCAGCGTCGACTTGATGAGGGCATCTAACTATGGCTACACCTTC

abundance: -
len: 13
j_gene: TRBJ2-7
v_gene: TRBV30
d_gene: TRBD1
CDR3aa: CAWTGTVRYEQYF
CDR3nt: TGTGCCTGGACCGGGACAGTCCGTTACGAGCAGTACTTC

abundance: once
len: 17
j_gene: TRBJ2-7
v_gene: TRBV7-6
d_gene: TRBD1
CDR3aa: CASSHPAGTGISYEQYF
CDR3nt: TGTGCCAGCAGCCACCCCGCGGGGACAGGGATCTCCTACGAGCAGTACTTC

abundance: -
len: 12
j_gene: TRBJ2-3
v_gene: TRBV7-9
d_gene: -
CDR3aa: CSSRNLLDTQYF
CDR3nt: TGTTCCAGCAGAAACTTGTTGGATACGCAGTATTTT

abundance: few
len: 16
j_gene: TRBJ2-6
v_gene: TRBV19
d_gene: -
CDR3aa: CASSGGRTSGANVLTF
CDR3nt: TGTGCCAGTAGTGGGGGGAGGACTTCTGGGGCCAACGTCCTGACTTTC

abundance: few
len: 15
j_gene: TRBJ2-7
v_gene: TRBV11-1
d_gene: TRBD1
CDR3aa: CASSLSWPRQGEQYF
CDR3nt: TGTGCCAGCAGCTTATCGTGGCCCAGACAGGGCGAGCAGTACTTC

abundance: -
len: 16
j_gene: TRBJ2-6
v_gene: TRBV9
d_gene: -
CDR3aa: CASSVGQTPGANVLTF
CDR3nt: TGTGCCAGCAGCGTAGGACAAACTCCTGGGGCCAACGTCCTGACTTTC

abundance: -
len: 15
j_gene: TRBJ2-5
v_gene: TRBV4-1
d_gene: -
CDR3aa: CASSQVARARETQYF
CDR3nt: TGCGCCAGCAGCCAAGTTGCGAGGGCTCGGGAGACCCAGTACTTC

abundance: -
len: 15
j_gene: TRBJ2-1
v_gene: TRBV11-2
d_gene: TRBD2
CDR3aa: CASSLASGRNNEQFF
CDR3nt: TGTGCCAGCAGCTTAGCTAGCGGGAGGAACAATGAGCAGTTCTTC

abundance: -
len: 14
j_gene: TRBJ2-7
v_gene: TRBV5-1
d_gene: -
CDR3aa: CASSLGQGPDEQYF
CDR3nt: TGCGCCAGCAGCTTGGGGCAGGGGCCGGACGAGCAGTACTTC

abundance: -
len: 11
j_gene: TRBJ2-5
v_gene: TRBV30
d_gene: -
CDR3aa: CAWSHGETQYF
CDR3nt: TGTGCCTGGAGTCACGGAGAGACCCAGTACTTC

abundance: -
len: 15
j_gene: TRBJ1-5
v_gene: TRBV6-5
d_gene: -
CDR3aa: CASRLTGHRNQPQHF
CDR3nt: TGTGCCAGCAGGCTCACAGGTCACCGTAATCAGCCCCAGCATTTT